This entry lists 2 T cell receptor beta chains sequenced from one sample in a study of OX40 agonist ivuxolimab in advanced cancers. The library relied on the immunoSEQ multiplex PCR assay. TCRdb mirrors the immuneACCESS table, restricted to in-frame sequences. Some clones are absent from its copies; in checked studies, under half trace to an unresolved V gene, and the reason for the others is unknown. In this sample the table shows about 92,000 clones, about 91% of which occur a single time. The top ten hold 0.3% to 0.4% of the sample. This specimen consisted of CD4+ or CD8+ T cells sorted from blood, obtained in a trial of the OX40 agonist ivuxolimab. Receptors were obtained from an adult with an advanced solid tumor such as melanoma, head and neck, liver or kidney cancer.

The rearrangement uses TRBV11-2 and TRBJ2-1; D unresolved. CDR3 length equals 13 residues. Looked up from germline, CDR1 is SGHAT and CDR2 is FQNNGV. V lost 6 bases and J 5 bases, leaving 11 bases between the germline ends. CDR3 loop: CASSLALHNEQFF. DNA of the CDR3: TGTGCCAGCAGTCTCGCCCTACACAATGAGCAGTTCTTC.

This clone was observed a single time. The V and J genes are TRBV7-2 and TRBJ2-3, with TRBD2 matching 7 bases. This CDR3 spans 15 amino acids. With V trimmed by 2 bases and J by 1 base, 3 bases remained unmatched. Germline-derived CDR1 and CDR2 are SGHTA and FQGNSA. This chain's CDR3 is CASSLLGRGTDTQYF. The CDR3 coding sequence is TGTGCCAGCAGCTTACTTGGGAGGGGCACAGATACGCAGTATTTT. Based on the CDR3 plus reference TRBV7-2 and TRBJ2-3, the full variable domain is GAGVSQSPSNKVTEKGKDVELRCDPISGHTALYWYRQSLGQGLEFLIYFQGNSAPDKSGLPSDRFSAERTGGSVSTLTIQRTQQEDSAVYLCASSLLGRGTDTQYFGPGTRLTVL.